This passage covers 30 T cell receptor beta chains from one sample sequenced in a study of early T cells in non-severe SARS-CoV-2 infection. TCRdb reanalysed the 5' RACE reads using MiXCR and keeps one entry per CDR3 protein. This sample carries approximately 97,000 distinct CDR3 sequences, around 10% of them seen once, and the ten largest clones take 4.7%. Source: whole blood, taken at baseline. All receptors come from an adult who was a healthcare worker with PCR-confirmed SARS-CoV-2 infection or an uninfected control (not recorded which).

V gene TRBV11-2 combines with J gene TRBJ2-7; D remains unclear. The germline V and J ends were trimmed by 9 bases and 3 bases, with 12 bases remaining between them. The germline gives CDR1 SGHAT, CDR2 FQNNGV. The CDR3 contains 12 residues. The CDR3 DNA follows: TGTGCCAGTCGCGGTAAGGGCTACGAGCAGTACTTC. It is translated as CASRGKGYEQYF.

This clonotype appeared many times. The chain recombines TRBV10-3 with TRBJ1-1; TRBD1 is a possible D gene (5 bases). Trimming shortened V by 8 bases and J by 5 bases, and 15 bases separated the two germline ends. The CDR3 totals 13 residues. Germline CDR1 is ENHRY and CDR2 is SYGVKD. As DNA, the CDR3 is TGTGCCATCGGTACGGGGCAGGGTACTGAAGCTTTCTTT. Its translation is CAIGTGQGTEAFF.

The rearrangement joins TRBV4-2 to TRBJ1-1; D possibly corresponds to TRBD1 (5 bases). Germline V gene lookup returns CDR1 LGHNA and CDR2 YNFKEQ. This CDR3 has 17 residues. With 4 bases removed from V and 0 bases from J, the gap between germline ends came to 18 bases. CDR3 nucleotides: TGTGCCAGCAGCCCCGGCCCGCAGGGAGGCATGAACACTGAAGCTTTCTTT. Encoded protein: CASSPGPQGGMNTEAFF.

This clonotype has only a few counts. The CDR3 region is CASSFSTGPYGYTF. DNA of the CDR3: TGTGCCAGCAGTTTCTCCACAGGACCCTATGGCTACACCTTC. This sequence joins TRBV27 and TRBJ1-2, with a tentative D call TRBD1 (5 bases). CDR3 length: 14 amino acids. Trimming stripped 3 bases from V and 4 bases from J, with 12 bases between. Per germline, CDR1 MNHEY and CDR2 SMNVEV (reference sequence).

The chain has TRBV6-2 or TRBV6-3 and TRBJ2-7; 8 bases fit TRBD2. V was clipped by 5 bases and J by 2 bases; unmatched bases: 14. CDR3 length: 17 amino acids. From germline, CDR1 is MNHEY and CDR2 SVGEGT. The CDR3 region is CASSDQRELRGAYEQYF. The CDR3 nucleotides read TGTGCCAGCAGTGACCAGCGGGAGTTAAGAGGGGCCTACGAGCAGTACTTC.

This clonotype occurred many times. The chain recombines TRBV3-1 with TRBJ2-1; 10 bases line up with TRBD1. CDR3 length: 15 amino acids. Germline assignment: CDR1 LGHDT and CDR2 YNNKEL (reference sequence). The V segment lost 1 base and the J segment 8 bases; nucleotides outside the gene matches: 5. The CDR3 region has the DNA TGTGCCAGCAGCCAAGGGGACAGGGGATATGATGAGCAGTTCTTC. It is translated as CASSQGDRGYDEQFF.

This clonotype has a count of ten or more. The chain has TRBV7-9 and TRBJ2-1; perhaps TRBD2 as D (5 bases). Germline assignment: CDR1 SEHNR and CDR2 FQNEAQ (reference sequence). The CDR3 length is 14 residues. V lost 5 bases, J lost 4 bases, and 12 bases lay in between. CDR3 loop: CASSSGPLYNEQFF. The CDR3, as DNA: TGTGCCAGCAGCAGCGGACCACTGTACAATGAGCAGTTCTTC.

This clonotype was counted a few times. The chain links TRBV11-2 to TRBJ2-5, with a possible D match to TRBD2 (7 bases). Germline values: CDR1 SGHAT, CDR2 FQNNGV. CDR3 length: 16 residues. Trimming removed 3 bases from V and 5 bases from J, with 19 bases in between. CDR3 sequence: CASSFPTRGLRETQYF. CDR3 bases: TGTGCCAGCAGCTTCCCCACGCGGGGGCTCCGGGAGACCCAGTACTTC.

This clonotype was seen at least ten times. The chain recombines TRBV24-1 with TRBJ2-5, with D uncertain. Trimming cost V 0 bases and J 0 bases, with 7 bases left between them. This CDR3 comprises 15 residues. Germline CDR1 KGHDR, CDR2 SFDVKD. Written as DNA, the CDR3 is TGTGCCACCAGTGATTTGGACGGGTACCAAGAGACCCAGTACTTC. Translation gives CATSDLDGYQETQYF.

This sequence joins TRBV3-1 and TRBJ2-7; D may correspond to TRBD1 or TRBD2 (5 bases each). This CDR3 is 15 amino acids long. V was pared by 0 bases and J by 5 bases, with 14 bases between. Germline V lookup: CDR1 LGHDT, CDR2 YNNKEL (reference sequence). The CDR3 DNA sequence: TGTGCCAGCAGCCAAGATTTAAGGGGAGTCGACGAGCAGTACTTC. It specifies CASSQDLRGVDEQYF.

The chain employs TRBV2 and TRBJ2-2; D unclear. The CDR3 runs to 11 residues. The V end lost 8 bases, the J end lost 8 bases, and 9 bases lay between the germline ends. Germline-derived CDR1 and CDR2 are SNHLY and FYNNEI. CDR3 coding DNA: TGTGCCAGCCGCCGCGAAGGGGAGCTGTTTTTT. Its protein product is CASRREGELFF.

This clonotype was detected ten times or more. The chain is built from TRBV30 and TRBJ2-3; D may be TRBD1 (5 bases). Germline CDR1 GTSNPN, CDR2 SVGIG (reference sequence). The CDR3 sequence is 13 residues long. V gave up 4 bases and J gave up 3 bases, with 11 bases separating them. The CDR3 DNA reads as TGTGCCTGGAATATTGGGGCGACAGATACGCAGTATTTT. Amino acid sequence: CAWNIGATDTQYF.

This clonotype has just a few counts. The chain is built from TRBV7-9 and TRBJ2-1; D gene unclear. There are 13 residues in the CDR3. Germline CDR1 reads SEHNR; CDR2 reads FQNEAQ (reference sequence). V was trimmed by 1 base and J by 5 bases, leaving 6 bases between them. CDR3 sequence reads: CASSLGLDNEQFF. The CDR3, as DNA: TGTGCCAGCAGCTTAGGACTCGACAATGAGCAGTTCTTC.

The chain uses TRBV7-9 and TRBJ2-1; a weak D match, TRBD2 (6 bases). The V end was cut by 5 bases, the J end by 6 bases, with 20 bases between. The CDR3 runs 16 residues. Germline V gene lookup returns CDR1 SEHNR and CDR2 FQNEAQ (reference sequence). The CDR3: CASSLAGGLQRNEQFF. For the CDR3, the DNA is TGTGCCAGCAGCCTGGCCGGGGGATTGCAGCGCAATGAGCAGTTCTTC.

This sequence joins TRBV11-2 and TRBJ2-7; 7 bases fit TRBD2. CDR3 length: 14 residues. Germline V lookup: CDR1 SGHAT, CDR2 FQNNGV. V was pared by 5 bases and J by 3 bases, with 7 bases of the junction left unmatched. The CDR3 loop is CASSRTGTNYEQYF. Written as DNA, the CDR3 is TGTGCCAGCAGCCGAACCGGGACTAACTACGAGCAGTACTTC.

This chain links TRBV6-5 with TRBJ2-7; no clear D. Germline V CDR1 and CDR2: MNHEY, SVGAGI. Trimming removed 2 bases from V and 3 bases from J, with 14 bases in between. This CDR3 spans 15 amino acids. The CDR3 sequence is CASSYESMGGYEQYF. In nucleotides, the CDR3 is TGTGCCAGCAGTTACGAGTCTATGGGCGGCTACGAGCAGTACTTC.

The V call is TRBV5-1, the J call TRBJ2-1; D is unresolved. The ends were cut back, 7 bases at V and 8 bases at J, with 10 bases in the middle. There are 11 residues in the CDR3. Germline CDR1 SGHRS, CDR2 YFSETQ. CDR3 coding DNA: TGCGCCAGCGGATTTCAGGATGAGCAGTTCTTC. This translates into CASGFQDEQFF.

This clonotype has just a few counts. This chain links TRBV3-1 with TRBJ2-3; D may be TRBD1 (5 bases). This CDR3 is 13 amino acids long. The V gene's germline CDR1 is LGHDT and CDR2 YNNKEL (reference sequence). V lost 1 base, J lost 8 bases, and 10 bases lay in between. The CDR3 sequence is CASSQVRQGTQYF. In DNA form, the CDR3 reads TGTGCCAGCAGCCAAGTAAGGCAGGGTACGCAGTATTTT.

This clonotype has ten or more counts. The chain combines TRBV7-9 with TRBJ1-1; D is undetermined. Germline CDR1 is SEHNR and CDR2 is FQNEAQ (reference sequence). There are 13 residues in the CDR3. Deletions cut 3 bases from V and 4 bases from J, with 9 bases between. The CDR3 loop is CASSFVTVTEAFF. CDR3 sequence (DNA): TGTGCCAGCAGCTTTGTAACAGTCACTGAAGCTTTCTTT.

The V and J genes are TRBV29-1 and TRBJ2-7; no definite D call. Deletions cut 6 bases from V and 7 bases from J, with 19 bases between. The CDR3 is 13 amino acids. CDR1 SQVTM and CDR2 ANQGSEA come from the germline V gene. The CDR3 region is CSVCRFTGEEQYF. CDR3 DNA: TGCAGCGTCTGCCGATTCACGGGCGAAGAGCAGTACTTC.

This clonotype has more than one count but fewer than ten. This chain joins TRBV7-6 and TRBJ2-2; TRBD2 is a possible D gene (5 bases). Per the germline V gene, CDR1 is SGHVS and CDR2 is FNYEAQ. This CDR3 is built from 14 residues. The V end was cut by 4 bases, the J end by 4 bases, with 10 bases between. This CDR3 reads CASSSGIGTGELFF. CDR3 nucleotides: TGTGCCAGCAGCTCCGGGATCGGCACCGGGGAGCTGTTTTTT.

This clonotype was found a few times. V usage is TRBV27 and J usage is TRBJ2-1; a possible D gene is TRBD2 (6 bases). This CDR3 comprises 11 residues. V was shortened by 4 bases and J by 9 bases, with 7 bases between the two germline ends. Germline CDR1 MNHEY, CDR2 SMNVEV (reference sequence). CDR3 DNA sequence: TGTGCCAGCAGTTGGGGAGGTGAGCAGTTCTTC. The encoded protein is CASSWGGEQFF.

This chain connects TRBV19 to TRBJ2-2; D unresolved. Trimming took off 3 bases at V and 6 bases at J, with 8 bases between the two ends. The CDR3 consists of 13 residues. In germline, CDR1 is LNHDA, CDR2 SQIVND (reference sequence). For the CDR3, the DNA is TGTGCCAGTAGTATTAGGTTTCCCGGGGAGCTGTTTTTT. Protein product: CASSIRFPGELFF.

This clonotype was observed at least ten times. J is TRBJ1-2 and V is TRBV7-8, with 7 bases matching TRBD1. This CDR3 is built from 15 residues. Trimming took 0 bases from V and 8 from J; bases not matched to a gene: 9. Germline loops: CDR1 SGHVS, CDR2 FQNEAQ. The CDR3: CASSLAKGATTGYTF. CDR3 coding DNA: TGTGCCAGCAGCTTAGCGAAGGGGGCAACCACCGGCTACACCTTC.

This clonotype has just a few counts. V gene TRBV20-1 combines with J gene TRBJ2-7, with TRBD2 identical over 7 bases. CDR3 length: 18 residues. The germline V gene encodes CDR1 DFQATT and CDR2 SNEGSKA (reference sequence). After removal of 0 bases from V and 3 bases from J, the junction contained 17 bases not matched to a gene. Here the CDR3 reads CSARDLPRLASMVYEQYF. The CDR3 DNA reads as TGCAGTGCTAGAGATCTCCCCCGACTAGCTTCTATGGTCTACGAGCAGTACTTC.

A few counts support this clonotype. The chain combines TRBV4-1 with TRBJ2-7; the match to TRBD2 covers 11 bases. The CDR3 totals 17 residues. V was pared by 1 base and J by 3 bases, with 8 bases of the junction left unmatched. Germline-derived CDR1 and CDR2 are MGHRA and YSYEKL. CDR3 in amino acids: CASSQAPPGLAVYEQYF. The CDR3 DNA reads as TGCGCCAGCAGCCAAGCCCCTCCGGGACTAGCGGTCTACGAGCAGTACTTC.

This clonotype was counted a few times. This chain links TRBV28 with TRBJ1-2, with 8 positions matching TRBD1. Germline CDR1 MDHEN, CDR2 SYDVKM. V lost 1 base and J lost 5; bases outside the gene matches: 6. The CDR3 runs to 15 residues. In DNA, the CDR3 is TGTGCCAGCAGTTTATCGGACAGGGTCCTATATGGCTACACCTTC. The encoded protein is CASSLSDRVLYGYTF.

The CDR3 is CASSLTRLAGIDEQYF. The CDR3 nucleotides are TGTGCCAGCAGCTTAACCAGACTAGCGGGAATTGACGAGCAGTACTTC. The gene calls are TRBV7-6 and TRBJ2-7; 11 bases map to TRBD2. J lost 5 bases, V lost 2 bases, and 8 bases had no gene match. Per germline, CDR1 SGHVS and CDR2 FNYEAQ. CDR3 length: 16 amino acids. Supplemented by reference TRBV7-6 and TRBJ2-7, the full variable domain reads GAGVSQSPRYKVTKRGQDVALRCDPISGHVSLYWYRQALGQGPEFLTYFNYEAQQDKSGLPNDRFSAERPEGSISTLTIQRTEQRDSAMYRCASSLTRLAGIDEQYFGPGTRLTVT.

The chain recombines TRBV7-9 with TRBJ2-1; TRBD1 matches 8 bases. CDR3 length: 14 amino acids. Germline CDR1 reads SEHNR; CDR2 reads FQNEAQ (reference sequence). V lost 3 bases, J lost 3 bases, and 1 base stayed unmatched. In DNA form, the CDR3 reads TGTGCCAGCAGCTTTGGGACAGGCTACAATGAGCAGTTCTTC. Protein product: CASSFGTGYNEQFF.

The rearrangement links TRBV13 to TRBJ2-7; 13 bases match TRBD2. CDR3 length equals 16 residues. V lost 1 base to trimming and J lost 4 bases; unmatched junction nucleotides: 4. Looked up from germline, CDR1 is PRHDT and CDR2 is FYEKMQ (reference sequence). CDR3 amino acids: CASSLATSGGAYEQYF. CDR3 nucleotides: TGTGCCAGCAGCTTAGCCACTAGCGGGGGGGCGTACGAGCAGTACTTC.